The next 3 T cell receptor beta chains were all read from a single sample in a study of T cell responses to AZD1222 COVID-19 vaccine. The data were produced by immunoSEQ multiplex PCR, yet TCRdb's version contains in-frame clones alone and is incomplete. The sample records about 110,000 clones, around 90% being singletons. Sequenced here: peripheral blood, sampled 28 days after the second AZD1222 dose. The receptors were sampled from an adult who received the AZD1222 COVID-19 vaccine.

The rearrangement joins TRBV11-2 to TRBJ2-1, with D unclear. V was trimmed by 5 bases and J by 9 bases, leaving 8 bases between them. CDR3 length equals 11 residues. CDR1 SGHAT and CDR2 FQNNGV come from the germline V gene. The CDR3 region has the DNA TGTGCCAGCAGCCAGGCGCCTGAGCAGTTCTTC. Residues: CASSQAPEQFF.

This rearrangement joins TRBV25-1 to TRBJ2-1; 14 nucleotides align to TRBD2. The CDR3 contains 16 residues. V shed 8 bases and J 4 bases; nucleotides not matched to a gene: 7. CDR1 MGHDK and CDR2 SYGVNS come from the germline V gene. The CDR3 here is CASAGLAGAPYNEQFF. The CDR3 bases are TGTGCCAGCGCGGGACTAGCGGGGGCCCCTTACAATGAGCAGTTCTTC.

The chain is built from TRBV19 and TRBJ1-4, with a weak D call TRBD1 (6 bases). Germline assignment: CDR1 LNHDA and CDR2 SQIVND (reference sequence). The V end was cut by 7 bases, the J end by 8 bases, with 20 bases between. This CDR3 comprises 15 residues. The CDR3 bases are TGTGCCAGTATTGGGGCCGGGGGCCGAGGGGAAAAACTGTTTTTT. Protein product: CASIGAGGRGEKLFF.